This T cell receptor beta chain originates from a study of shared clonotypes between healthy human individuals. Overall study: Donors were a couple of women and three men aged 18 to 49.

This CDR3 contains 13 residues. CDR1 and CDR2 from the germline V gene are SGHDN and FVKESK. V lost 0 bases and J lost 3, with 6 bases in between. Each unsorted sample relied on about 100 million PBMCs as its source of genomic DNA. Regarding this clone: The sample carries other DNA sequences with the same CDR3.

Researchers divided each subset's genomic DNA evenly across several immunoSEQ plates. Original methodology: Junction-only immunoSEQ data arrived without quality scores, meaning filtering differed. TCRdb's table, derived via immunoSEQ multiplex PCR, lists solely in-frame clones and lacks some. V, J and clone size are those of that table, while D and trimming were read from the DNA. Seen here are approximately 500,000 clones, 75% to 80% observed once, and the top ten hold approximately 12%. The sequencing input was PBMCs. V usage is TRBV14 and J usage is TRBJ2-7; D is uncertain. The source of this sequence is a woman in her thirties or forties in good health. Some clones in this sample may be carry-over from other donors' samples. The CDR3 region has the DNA TGTGCCAGCAGCCAAGATTTGGGCTACGAGCAGTACTTC. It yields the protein CASSQDLGYEQYF. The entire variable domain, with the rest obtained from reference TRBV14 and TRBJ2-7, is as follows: EAGVTQFPSHSVIEKGQTVTLRCDPISGHDNLYWYRRVMGKEIKFLLHFVKESKQDESGMPNNRFLAERTGGTYSTLKVQPAELEDSGVYFCASSQDLGYEQYFGPGTRLTVT.